This T cell receptor (beta chain) is from a study of response to subunit inactivated influenza vaccine (dated by TCRdb to about 2018). For the study in its entirety: Deep quantitative profiling of the T cell receptor repertoire was used in the study to follow responses to a trivalent subunit inactivated influenza vaccine. Findings and caveats that apply to the study as a whole: It was suggested by the authors that each seasonal influenza vaccination may recruit only a limited number of new T cells.

This clonotype was seen more than once but under ten times. Its specific antigen is unknown. Per-nucleotide qualities are absent, and no much larger clonotype sits a single base away. The library was prepared using RT-PCR. The listed sequencing device is Illumina HiSeq 2500. The public reads were reanalyzed by TCRdb: fastp trimming at Q25, MiXCR alignment, in-frame beta chains only. CDR3 protein duplicates are merged, each entry listing the most common genes and DNA. The sample table lists around 760,000 distinct CDR3 sequences, about 15% of them with a count of one. The top ten constitute 5.5% to 8% of the sample. The material sequenced was PBMCs from blood, taken around 14 days before vaccination. The TCR was taken from a man in his fifties who received an inactivated influenza vaccine. Donor details come from another sample of the same person, matched by shared clones.

The CDR3 has the sequence CATSAGAGGLNEQYF. The nucleotide sequence is TGTGCCACCAGTGCCGGAGCGGGAGGGCTCAACGAGCAGTACTTC. This sequence uses TRBV24-1 and TRBJ2-7; TRBD2 matches 10 bases in the middle. Trimming takes 5 bases off V and 5 bases off J; junction bases not matched to a gene: 8. From a lookup of the germline V gene, CDR1 and CDR2 are KGHDR and SFDVKD. Taken from cysteine to phenylalanine, the CDR3 has 15 residues. CDR3 DNA only is kept here, 45 bases in frame from base 1.